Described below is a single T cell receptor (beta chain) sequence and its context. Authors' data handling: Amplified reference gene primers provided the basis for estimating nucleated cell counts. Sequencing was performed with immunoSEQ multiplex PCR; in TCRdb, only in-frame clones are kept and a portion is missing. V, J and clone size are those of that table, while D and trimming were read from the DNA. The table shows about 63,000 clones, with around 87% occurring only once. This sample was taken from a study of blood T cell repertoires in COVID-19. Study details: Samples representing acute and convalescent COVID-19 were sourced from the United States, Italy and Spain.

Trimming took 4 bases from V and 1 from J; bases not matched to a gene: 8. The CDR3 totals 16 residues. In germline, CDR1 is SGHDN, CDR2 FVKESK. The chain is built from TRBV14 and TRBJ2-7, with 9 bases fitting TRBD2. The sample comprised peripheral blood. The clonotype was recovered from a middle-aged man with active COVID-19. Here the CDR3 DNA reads TGTGCCAGCAGCCCTTCTTGGCGGGAGGGTTCCTACGAGCAGTACTTC. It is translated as CASSPSWREGSYEQYF.